The entry below gives a single TCR beta chain sequence along with its context. What it binds is not known. Sequencing was performed with immunoSEQ multiplex PCR; in TCRdb, only in-frame clones are kept and a portion is missing. The sample contains roughly 150,000 clones, 84% of which appear only once. These data are taken from a study of cytotoxic CD8 clonotypes in ibrutinib-treated CLL. This CDR3 contains 19 residues. The study's findings and limits: At baseline, clonality was higher than in age-matched healthy donors and correlated with CD8+ counts.

The chain carries TRBV1 and TRBJ1-5; the table's D call, TRBD1, has no DNA check behind it. TRBV1 is marked as a pseudogene. Sample: PBMCs, taken after 24 months of ibrutinib treatment. The clonotype originates from a human donor with chronic lymphocytic leukemia. CDR3 amino acids: CTSSQEVPRGPVSNQPQHF. CDR3 DNA sequence: TGCACCAGCAGCCAAGAGGTTCCCAGGGGGCCTGTAAGCAATCAGCCCCAGCATTTT.